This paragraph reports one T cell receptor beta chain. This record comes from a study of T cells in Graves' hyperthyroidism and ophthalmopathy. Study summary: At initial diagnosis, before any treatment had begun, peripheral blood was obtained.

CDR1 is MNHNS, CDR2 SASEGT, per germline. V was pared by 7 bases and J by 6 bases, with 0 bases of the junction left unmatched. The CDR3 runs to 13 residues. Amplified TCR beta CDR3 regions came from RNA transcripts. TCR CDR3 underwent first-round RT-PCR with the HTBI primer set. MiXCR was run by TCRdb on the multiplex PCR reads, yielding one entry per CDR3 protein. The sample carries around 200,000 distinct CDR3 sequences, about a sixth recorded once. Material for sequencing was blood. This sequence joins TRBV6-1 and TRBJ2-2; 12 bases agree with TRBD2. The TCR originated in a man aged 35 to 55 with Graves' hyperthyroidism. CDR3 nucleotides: TGTGCCAGCACTAGCGGGGGGGCCGGGGAGCTGTTTTTT. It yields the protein CASTSGGAGELFF.